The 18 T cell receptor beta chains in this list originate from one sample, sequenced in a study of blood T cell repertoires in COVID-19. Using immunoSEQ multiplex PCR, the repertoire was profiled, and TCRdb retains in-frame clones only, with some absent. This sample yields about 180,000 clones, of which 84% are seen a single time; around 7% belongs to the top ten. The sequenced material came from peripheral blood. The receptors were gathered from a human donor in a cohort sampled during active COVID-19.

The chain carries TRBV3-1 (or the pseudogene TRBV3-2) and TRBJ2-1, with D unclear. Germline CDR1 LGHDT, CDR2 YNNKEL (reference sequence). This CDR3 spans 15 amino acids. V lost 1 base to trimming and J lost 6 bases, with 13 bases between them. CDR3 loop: CASSQVVAPGNEQFF. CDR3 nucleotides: TGTGCCAGCAGCCAAGTGGTAGCACCCGGCAATGAGCAGTTCTTC.

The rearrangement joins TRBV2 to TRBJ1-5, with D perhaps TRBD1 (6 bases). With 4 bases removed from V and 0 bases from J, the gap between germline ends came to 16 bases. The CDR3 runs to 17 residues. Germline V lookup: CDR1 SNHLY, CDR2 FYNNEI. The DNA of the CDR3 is TGTGCCAGCAGTGGGGGGCCCCCTGCAGTTAGCAATCAGCCCCAGCATTTT. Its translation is CASSGGPPAVSNQPQHF.

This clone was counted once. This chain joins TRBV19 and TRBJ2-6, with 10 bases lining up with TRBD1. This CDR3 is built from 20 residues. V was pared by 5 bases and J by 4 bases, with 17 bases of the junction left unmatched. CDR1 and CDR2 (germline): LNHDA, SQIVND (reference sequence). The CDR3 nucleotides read TGTGCCAGTAGTTCTGGTCCGGGACAGGGGTCCTCTTCCGGGGCCAACGTCCTGACTTTC. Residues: CASSSGPGQGSSSGANVLTF.

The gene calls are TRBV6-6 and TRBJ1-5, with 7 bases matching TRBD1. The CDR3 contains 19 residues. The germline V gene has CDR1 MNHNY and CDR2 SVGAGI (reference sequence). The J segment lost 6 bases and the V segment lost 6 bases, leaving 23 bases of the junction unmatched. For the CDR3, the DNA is TGTGCCAGCAGCTTATTCTTACCTTTTGGGACAGAACACGGTCAGCCCCAGCATTTT. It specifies CASSLFLPFGTEHGQPQHF.

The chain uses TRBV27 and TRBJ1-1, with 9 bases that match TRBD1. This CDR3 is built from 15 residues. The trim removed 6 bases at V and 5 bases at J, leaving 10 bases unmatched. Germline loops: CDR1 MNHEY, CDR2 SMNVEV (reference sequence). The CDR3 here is CASRDIQGAITEAFF. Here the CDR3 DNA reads TGTGCCAGCAGGGATATACAGGGGGCGATTACTGAAGCTTTCTTT.

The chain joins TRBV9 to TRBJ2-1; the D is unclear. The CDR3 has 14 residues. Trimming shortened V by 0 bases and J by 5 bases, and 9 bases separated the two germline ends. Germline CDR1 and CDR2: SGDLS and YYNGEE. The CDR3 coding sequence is TGTGCCAGCAGCGTAGATCCCCCGGACAATGAGCAGTTCTTC. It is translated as CASSVDPPDNEQFF.

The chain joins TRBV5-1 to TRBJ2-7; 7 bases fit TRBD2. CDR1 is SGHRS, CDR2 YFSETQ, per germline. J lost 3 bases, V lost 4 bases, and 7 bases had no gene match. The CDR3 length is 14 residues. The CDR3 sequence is CASSPGTINYEQYF. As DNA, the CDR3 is TGCGCCAGCAGCCCCGGGACTATAAACTACGAGCAGTACTTC.

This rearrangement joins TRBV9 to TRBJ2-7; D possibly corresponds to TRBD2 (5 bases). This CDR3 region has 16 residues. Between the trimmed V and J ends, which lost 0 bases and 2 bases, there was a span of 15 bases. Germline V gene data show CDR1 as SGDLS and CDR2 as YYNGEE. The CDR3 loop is CASSVDADPRAYEQYF. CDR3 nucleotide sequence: TGTGCCAGCAGCGTAGACGCGGACCCGAGGGCCTACGAGCAGTACTTC.

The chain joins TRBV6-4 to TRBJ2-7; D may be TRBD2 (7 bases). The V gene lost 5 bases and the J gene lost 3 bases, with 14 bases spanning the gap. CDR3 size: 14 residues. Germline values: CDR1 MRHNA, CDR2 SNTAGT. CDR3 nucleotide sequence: TGTGCCAGCAGTCGGGGGGACACGTTCTACGAGCAGTACTTC. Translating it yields CASSRGDTFYEQYF.

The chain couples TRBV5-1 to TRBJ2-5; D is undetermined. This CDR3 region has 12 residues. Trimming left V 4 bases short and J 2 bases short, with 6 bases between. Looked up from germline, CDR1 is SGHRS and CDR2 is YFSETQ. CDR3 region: CASSPKQETQYF. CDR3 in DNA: TGCGCCAGCAGCCCCAAACAAGAGACCCAGTACTTC.

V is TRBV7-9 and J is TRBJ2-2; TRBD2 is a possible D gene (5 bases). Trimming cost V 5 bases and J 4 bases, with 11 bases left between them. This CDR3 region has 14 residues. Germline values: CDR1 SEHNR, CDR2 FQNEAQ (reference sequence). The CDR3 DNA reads TGTGCCAGCAGCCTACGGGGTTTCACCGGGGAGCTGTTTTTT. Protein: CASSLRGFTGELFF.

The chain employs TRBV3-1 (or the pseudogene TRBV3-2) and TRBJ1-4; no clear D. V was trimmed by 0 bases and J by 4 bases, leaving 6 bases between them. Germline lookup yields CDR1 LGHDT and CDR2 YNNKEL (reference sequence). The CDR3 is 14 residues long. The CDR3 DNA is TGTGCCAGCAGCCAAGATAGCAGTAATGAAAAACTGTTTTTT. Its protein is CASSQDSSNEKLFF.

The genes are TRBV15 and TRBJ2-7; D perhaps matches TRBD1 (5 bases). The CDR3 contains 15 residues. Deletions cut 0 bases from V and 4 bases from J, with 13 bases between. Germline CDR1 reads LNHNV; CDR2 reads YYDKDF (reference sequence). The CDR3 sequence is CATSRDLDSSYEQYF. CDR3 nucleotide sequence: TGTGCCACCAGCAGAGATCTTGACAGCTCATACGAGCAGTACTTC. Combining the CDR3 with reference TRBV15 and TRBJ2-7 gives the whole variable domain DAMVIQNPRYQVTQFGKPVTLSCSQTLNHNVMYWYQQKSSQAPKLLFHYYDKDFNNEADTPDNFQSRRPNTSFCFLDIRSPGLGDTAMYLCATSRDLDSSYEQYFGPGTRLTVT.

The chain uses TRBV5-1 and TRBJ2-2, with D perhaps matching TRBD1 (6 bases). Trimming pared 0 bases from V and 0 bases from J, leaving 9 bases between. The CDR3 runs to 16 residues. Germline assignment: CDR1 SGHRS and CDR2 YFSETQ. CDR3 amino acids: CASSLVGQPNTGELFF. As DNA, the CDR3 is TGCGCCAGCAGCTTGGTCGGACAGCCGAACACCGGGGAGCTGTTTTTT. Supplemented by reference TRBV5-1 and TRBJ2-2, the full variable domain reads KAGVTQTPRYLIKTRGQQVTLSCSPISGHRSVSWYQQTPGQGLQFLFEYFSETQRNKGNFPGRFSGRQFSNSRSEMNVSTLELGDSALYLCASSLVGQPNTGELFFGEGSRLTVL.

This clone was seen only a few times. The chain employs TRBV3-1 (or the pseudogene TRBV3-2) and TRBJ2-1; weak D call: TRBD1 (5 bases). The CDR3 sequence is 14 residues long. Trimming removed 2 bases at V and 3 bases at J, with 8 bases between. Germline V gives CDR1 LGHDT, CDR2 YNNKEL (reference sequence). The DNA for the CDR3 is TGTGCCAGCAGCCAACAGGGCGACTACAATGAGCAGTTCTTC. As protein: CASSQQGDYNEQFF.

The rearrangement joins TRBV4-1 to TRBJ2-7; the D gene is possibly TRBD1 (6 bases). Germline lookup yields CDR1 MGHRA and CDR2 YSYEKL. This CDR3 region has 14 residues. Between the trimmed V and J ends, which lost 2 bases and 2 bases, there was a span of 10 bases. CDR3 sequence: CASSQRQVTYEQYF. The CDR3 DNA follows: TGCGCCAGCAGCCAACGACAGGTCACCTACGAGCAGTACTTC.

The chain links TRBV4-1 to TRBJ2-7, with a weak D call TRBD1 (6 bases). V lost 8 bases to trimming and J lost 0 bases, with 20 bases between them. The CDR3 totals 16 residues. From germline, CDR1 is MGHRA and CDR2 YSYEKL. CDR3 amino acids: CASAGVSEVASYEQYF. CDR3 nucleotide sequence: TGCGCCAGCGCAGGGGTGAGCGAGGTAGCCTCCTACGAGCAGTACTTC.

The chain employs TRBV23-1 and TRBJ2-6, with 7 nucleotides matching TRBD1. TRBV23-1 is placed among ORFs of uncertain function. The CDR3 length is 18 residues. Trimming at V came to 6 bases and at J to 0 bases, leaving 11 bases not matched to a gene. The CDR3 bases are TGCGCCAGCAGCTCTCCTGGGACAGCGGCCTCTGGGGCCAACGTCCTGACTTTC. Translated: CASSSPGTAASGANVLTF.